Listed below are T cell receptor beta chains from one sample, sequenced in a study of regulatory and conventional T cells in RAG deficiency. Generated by immunoSEQ multiplex PCR, the TCRdb table keeps only in-frame clones and is missing some. The table has tens of thousands of clones, just over 90% seen once; the top ten hold 0.82%. These data were also filed under a second study, of regulatory T cells.

The sample consisted of Tregs sorted from blood. These receptors originate from a human donor in good health. Both conserved end residues are part of each CDR3. Each record gives: clone size, V gene, J gene, D gene, CDR3 protein, CDR3 DNA. A D gene is named only where the DNA matches it firmly. Clone size, where shown, is once, few, many, or a class for clones that have expanded.

size: .
V: TRBV5-4
J: TRBJ1-2
D: .
CDR3: CASSLTGVYGYTF
DNA: TGTGCCAGCAGCTTGACAGGAGTCTATGGCTACACCTTC

size: once
V: TRBV10-1
J: TRBJ2-7
D: .
CDR3: CASKPGQIRDEQYF
DNA: TGCGCCAGCAAACCGGGACAAATTCGTGACGAGCAGTACTTC

size: .
V: TRBV7-9
J: TRBJ2-7
D: TRBD1
CDR3: CASSLYLTGGTYEQYF
DNA: TGTGCCAGCAGCTTATATTTGACAGGGGGGACCTACGAGCAGTACTTC

size: .
V: TRBV7-9
J: TRBJ1-2
D: .
CDR3: CASSLDLGGTNGYTF
DNA: TGTGCCAGCAGCTTGGACCTAGGGGGGACTAATGGCTACACCTTC

size: .
V: TRBV7-6
J: TRBJ2-1
D: TRBD2
CDR3: CASSPGTSDIYEQFF
DNA: TGTGCCAGCAGCCCTGGGACTAGCGATATCTATGAGCAGTTCTTC

size: .
V: TRBV7-9
J: TRBJ2-7
D: .
CDR3: CASSLGPAAGQYF
DNA: TGTGCCAGCAGCTTAGGCCCCGCCGCGGGGCAGTACTTC

size: .
V: TRBV5-1
J: TRBJ2-1
D: TRBD2
CDR3: CASSLELAGYNEQFF
DNA: TGCGCCAGCAGCTTGGAGCTAGCGGGGTACAATGAGCAGTTCTTC

size: .
V: TRBV7-9
J: TRBJ1-3
D: .
CDR3: CASSPPAF
DNA: TGTGCCAGCAGCCCACCGGCTTTT

size: .
V: TRBV15
J: TRBJ1-6
D: .
CDR3: CATNVGQSNSPLHF
DNA: TGTGCCACCAATGTCGGACAGTCTAATTCACCCCTCCACTTT

size: .
V: TRBV28
J: TRBJ2-1
D: TRBD2
CDR3: CASTILGASGGIAQFF
DNA: TGTGCCAGCACTATTCTGGGGGCTAGCGGGGGTATTGCGCAGTTCTTC

size: .
V: TRBV19
J: TRBJ1-2
D: .
CDR3: CASSIAVIFTYGYTF
DNA: TGTGCCAGTAGTATTGCCGTCATATTTACCTATGGCTACACCTTC

size: .
V: TRBV7-6
J: TRBJ1-4
D: .
CDR3: CASSLSGLATNEKLFF
DNA: TGTGCCAGCAGCTTATCAGGGCTGGCAACTAATGAAAAACTGTTTTTT

size: .
V: TRBV28
J: TRBJ1-1
D: .
CDR3: CASSPPRAKAFF
DNA: TGTGCCAGCAGCCCTCCGAGGGCCAAAGCTTTCTTT

size: .
V: TRBV2
J: TRBJ1-2
D: .
CDR3: CASSELTGANYGYTF
DNA: TGTGCCAGCAGTGAGTTAACAGGTGCTAACTATGGCTACACCTTC

size: .
V: TRBV5-4
J: TRBJ1-2
D: TRBD1
CDR3: CASSLKDRAHGYTF
DNA: TGTGCCAGCAGCTTGAAGGACAGGGCCCATGGCTACACCTTC

size: .
V: TRBV14
J: TRBJ1-1
D: .
CDR3: CASSQVTGLGNTEAFF
DNA: TGTGCCAGCAGCCAAGTTACCGGGCTCGGGAACACTGAAGCTTTCTTT

size: .
V: TRBV7-9
J: TRBJ1-1
D: TRBD1
CDR3: CASSLQTGLDRGRTEAFF
DNA: TGTGCCAGCAGCTTACAGACCGGGCTCGACAGGGGACGTACTGAAGCTTTCTTT

size: .
V: TRBV7-8
J: TRBJ2-1
D: .
CDR3: CASSPGYSYNEQFF
DNA: TGTGCCAGCAGCCCCGGTTACTCCTACAATGAGCAGTTCTTC

size: .
V: TRBV27
J: TRBJ1-2
D: .
CDR3: CASSLTGGYGYTF
DNA: TGTGCCAGCAGTTTAACGGGGGGCTATGGCTACACCTTC

size: .
V: TRBV5-1
J: TRBJ1-6
D: .
CDR3: CASSLEGHLSSPLHF
DNA: TGCGCCAGCAGCTTGGAAGGACATTTGAGTTCACCCCTCCACTTT

size: .
V: TRBV5-1
J: TRBJ2-2
D: .
CDR3: CASSLAVVYTGELFF
DNA: TGCGCCAGCAGCTTGGCCGTAGTCTACACCGGGGAGCTGTTTTTT

size: .
V: TRBV25-1
J: TRBJ1-4
D: .
CDR3: CASSAGAPLKLFF
DNA: TGTGCCAGCAGTGCCGGGGCGCCGCTAAAACTGTTTTTT

size: few
V: TRBV29-1
J: TRBJ2-7
D: TRBD1
CDR3: CSATRTGVQGEQYF
DNA: TGCAGCGCCACCCGGACAGGGGTTCAAGGAGAGCAGTACTTC

size: .
V: TRBV6-5
J: TRBJ1-3
D: TRBD1
CDR3: CASSLTGLGNTIYF
DNA: TGTGCCAGCAGTTTGACAGGGCTTGGAAACACCATATATTTT

size: few
V: TRBV6-5
J: TRBJ2-1
D: .
CDR3: CASSYPGTNEQFF
DNA: TGTGCCAGCAGTTACCCCGGGACCAATGAGCAGTTCTTC

size: .
V: TRBV5-5
J: TRBJ1-4
D: .
CDR3: CASSLGQGDEKLFF
DNA: TGTGCCAGCAGCTTGGGCCAGGGTGATGAAAAACTGTTTTTT

size: .
V: TRBV2
J: TRBJ2-3
D: TRBD1
CDR3: CASSDLGQGSDTQYF
DNA: TGTGCCAGCAGTGACTTGGGACAGGGGTCAGATACGCAGTATTTT

size: .
V: TRBV4-1
J: TRBJ2-7
D: TRBD1
CDR3: CASSQVRGTGGPYEQYF
DNA: TGCGCCAGCAGCCAAGTTCGTGGGACAGGGGGCCCCTACGAGCAGTACTTC

size: .
V: TRBV5-6
J: TRBJ2-2
D: .
CDR3: CASTPAGGTYTGELFF
DNA: TGTGCCAGCACCCCGGCCGGTGGCACTTACACCGGGGAGCTGTTTTTT

size: .
V: TRBV27
J: TRBJ1-2
D: .
CDR3: CASSLRQENYGYTF
DNA: TGTGCCAGCAGTTTGCGGCAGGAAAACTATGGCTACACCTTC

size: .
V: TRBV28
J: TRBJ2-3
D: .
CDR3: CASSSPSTDTQYF
DNA: TGTGCCAGCAGTTCGCCGAGCACAGATACGCAGTATTTT

size: .
V: TRBV5-6
J: TRBJ2-1
D: .
CDR3: CASSLGRGGFQAYNEQFF
DNA: TGTGCCAGCAGCTTGGGCCGAGGGGGGTTTCAGGCCTACAATGAGCAGTTCTTC

size: .
V: TRBV7-2
J: TRBJ1-1
D: .
CDR3: CASSLEGGGTEAFF
DNA: TGTGCCAGCAGCTTAGAGGGGGGAGGCACTGAAGCTTTCTTT

size: .
V: TRBV6-1
J: TRBJ1-5
D: .
CDR3: CASSEQSGNQPQHF
DNA: TGTGCCAGCAGTGAACAGTCCGGCAATCAGCCCCAGCATTTT

size: .
V: TRBV5-1
J: TRBJ2-6
D: .
CDR3: CASSFGFSGANVLTF
DNA: TGCGCCAGCAGCTTCGGCTTCTCTGGGGCCAACGTCCTGACTTTC

size: .
V: TRBV5-4
J: TRBJ1-4
D: .
CDR3: CASSSDIFAEKLFF
DNA: TGTGCCAGCAGCTCGGACATCTTTGCGGAAAAACTGTTTTTT

size: .
V: TRBV6-6
J: TRBJ1-1
D: TRBD1
CDR3: CASSYGQGATEAFF
DNA: TGTGCCAGCAGTTACGGGCAGGGGGCCACTGAAGCTTTCTTT

size: .
V: TRBV18
J: TRBJ1-1
D: .
CDR3: CASSPKGPVVTEAFF
DNA: TGTGCCAGCTCACCAAAGGGCCCCGTTGTCACTGAAGCTTTCTTT

size: .
V: TRBV10-1
J: TRBJ1-1
D: .
CDR3: CASHERGRVWTTEAFF
DNA: TGCGCCAGCCATGAACGGGGGAGGGTTTGGACCACTGAAGCTTTCTTT

size: .
V: TRBV7-2
J: TRBJ2-4
D: TRBD1
CDR3: CASSPTRGTEVAKNIQYF
DNA: TGTGCCAGCAGCCCAACCAGGGGGACAGAAGTAGCCAAAAACATTCAGTACTTC

size: .
V: TRBV21-1
J: TRBJ1-4
D: .
CDR3: CARGGRIATNEKLFF
DNA: TGTGCCAGAGGGGGTAGAATTGCAACTAATGAAAAACTGTTTTTT

size: .
V: TRBV19
J: TRBJ2-7
D: TRBD1
CDR3: CASSIGDRVSYEQYF
DNA: TGTGCCAGTAGTATTGGGGACAGGGTCTCCTACGAGCAGTACTTC

size: .
V: TRBV7-9
J: TRBJ2-3
D: .
CDR3: CASSWVGGTSTDTQYF
DNA: TGTGCCAGCAGCTGGGTCGGAGGAACTAGCACAGATACGCAGTATTTT

size: .
V: TRBV19
J: TRBJ1-2
D: .
CDR3: CASSIQGSADYGYTF
DNA: TGTGCCAGTAGTATCCAGGGTAGTGCGGACTATGGCTACACCTTC

size: .
V: TRBV5-1
J: TRBJ1-6
D: TRBD1
CDR3: CASSAPGQGDSPLHF
DNA: TGCGCCAGCAGCGCCCCGGGACAGGGGGATTCACCCCTCCACTTT

size: .
V: TRBV27
J: TRBJ2-2
D: .
CDR3: CASSLGTLNTGELFF
DNA: TGTGCCAGCAGTTTAGGCACGTTAAACACCGGGGAGCTGTTTTTT

size: .
V: TRBV5-1
J: TRBJ1-2
D: .
CDR3: CASSSSHGNYGYTF
DNA: TGCGCCAGCAGCTCGTCCCATGGGAATTATGGCTACACCTTC

size: .
V: TRBV7-9
J: TRBJ1-1
D: .
CDR3: CASSLSATQGSFGTEAFF
DNA: TGTGCCAGCAGCTTGAGCGCGACGCAGGGGAGCTTCGGGACTGAAGCTTTCTTT

size: once
V: TRBV6-6
J: TRBJ1-6
D: .
CDR3: CASTWGQSSYNSPLHF
DNA: TGTGCCAGCACCTGGGGGCAGAGCTCCTATAATTCACCCCTCCACTTT

size: .
V: TRBV30
J: TRBJ1-2
D: .
CDR3: CAWSLILLGGYTF
DNA: TGTGCCTGGAGTCTAATCCTCTTGGGGGGCTACACCTTC

size: once
V: TRBV19
J: TRBJ1-1
D: .
CDR3: CASSIVGRGTEAFF
DNA: TGTGCCAGTAGTATAGTTGGCAGGGGCACTGAAGCTTTCTTT

size: .
V: TRBV11-2
J: TRBJ2-1
D: TRBD2
CDR3: CASSLTSGGASYNEQFF
DNA: TGTGCCAGCAGCCTGACTAGCGGGGGGGCCTCCTACAATGAGCAGTTCTTC

size: .
V: TRBV7-9
J: TRBJ2-4
D: TRBD1
CDR3: CASSSRTGGFSKNIQYF
DNA: TGTGCCAGCAGCTCGAGGACAGGGGGTTTTTCCAAAAACATTCAGTACTTC

size: .
V: TRBV18
J: TRBJ1-1
D: .
CDR3: CASSPSRINTEAFF
DNA: TGTGCCAGCTCACCTTCCCGGATAAACACTGAAGCTTTCTTT

size: .
V: TRBV5-4
J: TRBJ2-3
D: TRBD2
CDR3: CASSSRVAGGTDTQYF
DNA: TGTGCCAGCAGCTCTAGAGTAGCGGGGGGCACAGATACGCAGTATTTT

size: .
V: TRBV6-6
J: TRBJ2-5
D: .
CDR3: CASSYSNSQETQYF
DNA: TGTGCCAGCAGTTACTCGAACAGCCAAGAGACCCAGTACTTC